What follows is one TCR beta chain and its context. The CDR3 sequence is 16 residues long. Trimming took 1 base from V and 4 from J; bases not matched to a gene: 9. Looked up from germline, CDR1 is SGHRS and CDR2 is YFSETQ. These data originate in a study of shared clonotypes between healthy human individuals. Some clones are missing from TCRdb's copy, which holds only in-frame ones; the method was immunoSEQ multiplex PCR. The sample lists a few million clones, approximately 96% occurring once. The J gene is TRBJ2-7, the V gene TRBV5-1, with 9 bases fitting TRBD1. The clonotype comes from a man aged 18 to 29 in good health. The sample taken for sequencing was naive CD4+ T cells sorted from blood. Subset indicated: CD45RA+ positively selected. The CDR3, as DNA: TGCGCCAGCAGCTTGTGGGGACAGGGAAAGGGATACGAGCAGTACTTC. It translates to CASSLWGQGKGYEQYF. Complete variable domain (other parts from reference TRBV5-1 and TRBJ2-7): KAGVTQTPRYLIKTRGQQVTLSCSPISGHRSVSWYQQTPGQGLQFLFEYFSETQRNKGNFPGRFSGRQFSNSRSEMNVSTLELGDSALYLCASSLWGQGKGYEQYFGPGTRLTVT.